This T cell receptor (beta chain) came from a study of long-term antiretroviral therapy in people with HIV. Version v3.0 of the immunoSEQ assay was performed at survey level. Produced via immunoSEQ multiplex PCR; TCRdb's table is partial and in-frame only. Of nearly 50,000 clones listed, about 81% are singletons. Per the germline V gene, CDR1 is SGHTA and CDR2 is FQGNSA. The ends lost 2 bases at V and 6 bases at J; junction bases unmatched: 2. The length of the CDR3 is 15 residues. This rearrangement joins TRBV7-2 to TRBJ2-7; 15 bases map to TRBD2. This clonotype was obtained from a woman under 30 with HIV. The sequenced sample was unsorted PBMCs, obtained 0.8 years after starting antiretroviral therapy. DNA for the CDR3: TGTGCCAGCAGCTTAAGGGGACTAGCGGGAGGCGAGCAGTACTTC. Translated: CASSLRGLAGGEQYF.